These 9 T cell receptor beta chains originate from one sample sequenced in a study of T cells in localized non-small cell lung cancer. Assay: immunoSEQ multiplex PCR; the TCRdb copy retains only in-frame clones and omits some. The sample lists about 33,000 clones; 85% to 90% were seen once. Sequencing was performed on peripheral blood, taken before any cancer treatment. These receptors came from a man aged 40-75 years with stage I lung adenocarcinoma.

The CDR3 here is CASSRKAFRGADTQYF. The DNA for the CDR3 is TGTGCCAGCAGCCGAAAGGCCTTCAGGGGGGCAGATACGCAGTATTTT. The V gene is TRBV13, the J gene TRBJ2-3, with a weak D call TRBD1 (7 bases). Germline V gives CDR1 PRHDT, CDR2 FYEKMQ (reference sequence). This CDR3 comprises 16 residues. V lost 5 bases and J lost 4, with 19 bases in between.

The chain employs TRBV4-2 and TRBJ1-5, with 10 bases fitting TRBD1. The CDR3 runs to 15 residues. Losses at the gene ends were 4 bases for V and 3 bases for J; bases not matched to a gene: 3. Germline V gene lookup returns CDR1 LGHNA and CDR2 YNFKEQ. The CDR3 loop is CASSPGTGDNQPQHF. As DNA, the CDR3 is TGTGCCAGCAGCCCCGGGACAGGGGACAATCAGCCCCAGCATTTT.

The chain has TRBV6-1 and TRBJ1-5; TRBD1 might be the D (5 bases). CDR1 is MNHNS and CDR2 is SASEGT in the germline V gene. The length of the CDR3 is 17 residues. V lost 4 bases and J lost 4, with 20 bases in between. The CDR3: CASSGRGTTGGNQPQHF. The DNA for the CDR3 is TGTGCCAGCAGTGGGCGGGGGACCACCGGGGGAAATCAGCCCCAGCATTTT.

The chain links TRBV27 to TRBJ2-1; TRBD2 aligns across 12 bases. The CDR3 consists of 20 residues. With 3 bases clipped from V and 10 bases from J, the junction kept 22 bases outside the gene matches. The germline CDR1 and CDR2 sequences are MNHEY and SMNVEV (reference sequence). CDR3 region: CASSLVLLAGGPSGEREQFF. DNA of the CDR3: TGTGCCAGCAGTTTGGTTCTTCTAGCGGGGGGGCCTTCGGGAGAGAGGGAGCAGTTCTTC.

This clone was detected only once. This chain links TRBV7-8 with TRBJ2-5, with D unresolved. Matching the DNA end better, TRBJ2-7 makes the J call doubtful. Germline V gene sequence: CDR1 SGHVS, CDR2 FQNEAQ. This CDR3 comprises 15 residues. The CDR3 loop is CASSLRGSGAYEQYF. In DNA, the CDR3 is TGTGCCAGCAGCCTTCGTGGATCGGGCGCGTACGAGCAGTACTTC.

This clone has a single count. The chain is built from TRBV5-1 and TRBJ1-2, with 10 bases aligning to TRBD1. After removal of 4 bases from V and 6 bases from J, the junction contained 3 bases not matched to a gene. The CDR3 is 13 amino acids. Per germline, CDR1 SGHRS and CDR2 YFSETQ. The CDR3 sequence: CASSPGQGNGYTF. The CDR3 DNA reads TGCGCCAGCAGCCCGGGACAGGGGAATGGCTACACCTTC. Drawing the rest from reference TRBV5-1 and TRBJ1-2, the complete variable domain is KAGVTQTPRYLIKTRGQQVTLSCSPISGHRSVSWYQQTPGQGLQFLFEYFSETQRNKGNFPGRFSGRQFSNSRSEMNVSTLELGDSALYLCASSPGQGNGYTFGSGTRLTVV.

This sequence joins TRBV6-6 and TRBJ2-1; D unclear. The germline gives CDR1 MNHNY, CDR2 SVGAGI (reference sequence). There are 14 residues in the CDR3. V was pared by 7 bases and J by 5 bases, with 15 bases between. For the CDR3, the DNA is TGTGCCAGCACTCTAGTCGAATACCACAATGAGCAGTTCTTC. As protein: CASTLVEYHNEQFF.

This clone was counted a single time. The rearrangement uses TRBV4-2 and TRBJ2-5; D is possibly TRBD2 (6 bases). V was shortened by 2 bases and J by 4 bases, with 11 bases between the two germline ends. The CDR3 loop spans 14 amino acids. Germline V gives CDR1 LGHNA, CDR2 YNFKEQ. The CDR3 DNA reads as TGTGCCAGCAGCCAAAGACTAGAGCCAGAGACCCAGTACTTC. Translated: CASSQRLEPETQYF.

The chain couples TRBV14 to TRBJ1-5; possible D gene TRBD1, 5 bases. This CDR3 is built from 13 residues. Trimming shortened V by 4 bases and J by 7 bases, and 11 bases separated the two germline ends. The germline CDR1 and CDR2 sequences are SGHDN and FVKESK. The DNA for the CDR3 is TGTGCCAGCAGCCGGGGCAGTACCCAGCCCCAGCATTTT. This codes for CASSRGSTQPQHF.